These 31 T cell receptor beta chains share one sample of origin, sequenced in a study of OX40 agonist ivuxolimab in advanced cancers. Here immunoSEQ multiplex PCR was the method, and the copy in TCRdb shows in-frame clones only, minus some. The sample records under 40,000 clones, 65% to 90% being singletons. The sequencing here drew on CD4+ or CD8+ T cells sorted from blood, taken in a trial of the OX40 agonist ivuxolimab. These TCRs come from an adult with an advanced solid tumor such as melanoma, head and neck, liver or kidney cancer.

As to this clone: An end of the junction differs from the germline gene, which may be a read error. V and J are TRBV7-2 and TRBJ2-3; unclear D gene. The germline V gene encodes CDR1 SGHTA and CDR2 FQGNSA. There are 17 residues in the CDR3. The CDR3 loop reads CASSSPPGVLPTYTQYF. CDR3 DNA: TGTGCCAGCAGCTCTCCCCCCGGTGTACTACCCACATATACGCAGTATTTT. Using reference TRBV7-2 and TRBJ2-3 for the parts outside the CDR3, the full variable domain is GAGVSQSPSNKVTEKGKDVELRCDPISGHTALYWYRQSLGQGLEFLIYFQGNSAPDKSGLPSDRFSAERTGGSVSTLTIQRTQQEDSAVYLCASSSPPGVLPTYTQYFGPGTRLTVL.

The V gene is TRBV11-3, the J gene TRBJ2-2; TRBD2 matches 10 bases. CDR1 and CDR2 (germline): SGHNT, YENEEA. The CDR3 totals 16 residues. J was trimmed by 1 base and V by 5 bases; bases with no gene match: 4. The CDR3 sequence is CASSPRLAGNTGELFF. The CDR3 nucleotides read TGTGCCAGCAGCCCGAGACTAGCGGGGAACACCGGGGAGCTGTTTTTT. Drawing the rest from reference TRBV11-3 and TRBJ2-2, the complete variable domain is EAGVVQSPRYKIIEKKQPVAFWCNPISGHNTLYWYLQNLGQGPELLIRYENEEAVDDSQLPKDRFSAERLKGVDSTLKIQPAELGDSAVYLCASSPRLAGNTGELFFGEGSRLTVL.

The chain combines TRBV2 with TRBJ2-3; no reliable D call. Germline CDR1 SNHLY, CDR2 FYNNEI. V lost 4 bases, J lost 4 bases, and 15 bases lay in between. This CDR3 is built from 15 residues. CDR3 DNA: TGTGCCAGCAGTGTCACCGGCCCAAGCGCAGATACGCAGTATTTT. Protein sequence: CASSVTGPSADTQYF.

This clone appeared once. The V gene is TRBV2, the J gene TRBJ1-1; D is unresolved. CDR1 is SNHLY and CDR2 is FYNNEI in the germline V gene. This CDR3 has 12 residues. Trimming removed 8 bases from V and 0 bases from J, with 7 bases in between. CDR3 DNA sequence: TGTGCCAGCGATGTACTGAACACTGAAGCTTTCTTT. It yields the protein CASDVLNTEAFF.

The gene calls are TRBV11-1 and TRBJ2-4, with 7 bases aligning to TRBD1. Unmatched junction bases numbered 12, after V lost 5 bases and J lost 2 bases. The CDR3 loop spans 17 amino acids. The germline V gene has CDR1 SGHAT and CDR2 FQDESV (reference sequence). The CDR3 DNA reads TGTGCCAGCAGCCCTGCCCCGGGACAGCGAACCAAAAACATTCAGTACTTC. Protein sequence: CASSPAPGQRTKNIQYF.

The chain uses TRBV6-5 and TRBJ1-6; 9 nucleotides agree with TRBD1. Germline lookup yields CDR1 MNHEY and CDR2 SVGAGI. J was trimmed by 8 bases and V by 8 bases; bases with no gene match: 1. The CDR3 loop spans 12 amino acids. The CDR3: CASGQGYSPLHF. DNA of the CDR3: TGTGCCAGCGGACAGGGGTATTCACCCCTCCACTTT.

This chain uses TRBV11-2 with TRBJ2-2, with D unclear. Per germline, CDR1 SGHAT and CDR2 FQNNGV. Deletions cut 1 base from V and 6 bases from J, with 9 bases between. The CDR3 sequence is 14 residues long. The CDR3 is CASSLVRAAGELFF. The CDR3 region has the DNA TGTGCCAGCAGCTTAGTCCGGGCGGCCGGGGAGCTGTTTTTT.

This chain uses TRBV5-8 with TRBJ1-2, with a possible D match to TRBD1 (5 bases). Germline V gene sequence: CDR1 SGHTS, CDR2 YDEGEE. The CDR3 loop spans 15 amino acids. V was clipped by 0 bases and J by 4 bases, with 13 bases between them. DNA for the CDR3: TGTGCCAGCAGCTTGGCCGGGGCTCACGGCTATGGCTACACCTTC. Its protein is CASSLAGAHGYGYTF.

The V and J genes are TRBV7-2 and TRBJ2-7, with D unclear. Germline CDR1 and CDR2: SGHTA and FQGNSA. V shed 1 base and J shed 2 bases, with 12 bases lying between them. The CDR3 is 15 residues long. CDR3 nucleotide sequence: TGTGCCAGCAGCTTAGACCGGTCAGGAGCCTACGAGCAGTACTTC. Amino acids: CASSLDRSGAYEQYF.

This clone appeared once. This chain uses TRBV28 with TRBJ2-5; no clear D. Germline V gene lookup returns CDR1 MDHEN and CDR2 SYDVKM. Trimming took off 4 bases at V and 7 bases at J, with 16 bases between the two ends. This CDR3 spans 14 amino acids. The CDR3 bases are TGTGCCAGCAGTTCCAGACATGACTTAGGGACCCAGTACTTC. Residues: CASSSRHDLGTQYF.

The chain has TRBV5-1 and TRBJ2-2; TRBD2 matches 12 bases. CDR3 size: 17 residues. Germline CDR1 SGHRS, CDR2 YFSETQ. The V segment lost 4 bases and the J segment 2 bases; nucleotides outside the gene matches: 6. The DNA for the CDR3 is TGCGCCAGCAGCAGTAGGGGACTAGCGGGCAACACCGGGGAGCTGTTTTTT. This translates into CASSSRGLAGNTGELFF.

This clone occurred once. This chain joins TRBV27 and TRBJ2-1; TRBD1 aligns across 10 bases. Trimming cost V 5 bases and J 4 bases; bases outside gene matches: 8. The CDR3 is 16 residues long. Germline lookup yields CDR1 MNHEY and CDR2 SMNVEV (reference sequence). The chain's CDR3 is CASSTRQGAKYNEQFF. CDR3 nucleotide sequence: TGTGCCAGCAGTACCCGACAGGGGGCTAAGTACAATGAGCAGTTCTTC.

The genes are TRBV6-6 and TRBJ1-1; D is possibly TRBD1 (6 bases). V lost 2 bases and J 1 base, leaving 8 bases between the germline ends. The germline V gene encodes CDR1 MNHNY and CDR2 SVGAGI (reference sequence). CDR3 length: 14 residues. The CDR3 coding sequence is TGTGCCAGCAGTTACGGACAGAAGAACACTGAAGCTTTCTTT. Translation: CASSYGQKNTEAFF.

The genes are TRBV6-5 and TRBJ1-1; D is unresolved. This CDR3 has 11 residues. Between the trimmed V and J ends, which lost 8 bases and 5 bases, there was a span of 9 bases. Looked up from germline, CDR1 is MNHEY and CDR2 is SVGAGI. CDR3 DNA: TGTGCCAGCCGGTATCGGACTGAAGCTTTCTTT. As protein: CASRYRTEAFF.

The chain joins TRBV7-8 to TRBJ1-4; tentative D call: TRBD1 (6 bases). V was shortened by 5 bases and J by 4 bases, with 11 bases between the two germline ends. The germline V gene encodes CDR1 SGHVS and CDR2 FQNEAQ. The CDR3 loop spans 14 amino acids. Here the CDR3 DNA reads TGTGCCAGCAGCCCCTGGACAGATAATGAAAAACTGTTTTTT. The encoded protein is CASSPWTDNEKLFF.

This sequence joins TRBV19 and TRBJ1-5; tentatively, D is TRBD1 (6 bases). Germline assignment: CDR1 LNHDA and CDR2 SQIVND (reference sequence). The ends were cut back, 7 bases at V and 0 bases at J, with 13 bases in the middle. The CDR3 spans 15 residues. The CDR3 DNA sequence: TGTGCCAGTATCCGGACAGCTAATAGCAATCAGCCCCAGCATTTT. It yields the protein CASIRTANSNQPQHF.

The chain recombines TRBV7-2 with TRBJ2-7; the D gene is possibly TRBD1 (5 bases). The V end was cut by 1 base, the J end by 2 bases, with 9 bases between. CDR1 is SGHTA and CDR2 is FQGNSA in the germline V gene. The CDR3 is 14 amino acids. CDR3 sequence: CASSLVWGPYEQYF. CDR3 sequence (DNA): TGTGCCAGCAGCTTAGTTTGGGGCCCCTACGAGCAGTACTTC.

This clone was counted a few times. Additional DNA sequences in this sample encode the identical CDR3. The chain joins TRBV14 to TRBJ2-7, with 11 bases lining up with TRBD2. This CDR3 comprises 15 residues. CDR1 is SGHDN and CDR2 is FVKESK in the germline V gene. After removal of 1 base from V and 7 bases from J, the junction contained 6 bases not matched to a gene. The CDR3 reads CASSQGLAGTWEQYF. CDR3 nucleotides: TGTGCCAGCAGCCAAGGACTAGCGGGAACTTGGGAGCAGTACTTC.

DNA for the CDR3: TGTGCCAGCCGGAACAGGGCTGGAGAGACCCAGTACTTC. This translates into CASRNRAGETQYF. The rearrangement links TRBV7-2 to TRBJ2-5; D perhaps matches TRBD1 (6 bases). From germline, CDR1 is SGHTA and CDR2 FQGNSA. Trimming removed 8 bases from V and 4 bases from J, with 14 bases in between. The length of the CDR3 is 13 residues.

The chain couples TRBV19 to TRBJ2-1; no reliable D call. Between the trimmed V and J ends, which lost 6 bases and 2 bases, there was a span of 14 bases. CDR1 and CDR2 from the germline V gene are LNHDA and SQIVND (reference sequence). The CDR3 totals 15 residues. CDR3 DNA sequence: TGTGCCAGTAGCACCGGATGGTCGACCTACAATGAGCAGTTCTTC. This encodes CASSTGWSTYNEQFF.

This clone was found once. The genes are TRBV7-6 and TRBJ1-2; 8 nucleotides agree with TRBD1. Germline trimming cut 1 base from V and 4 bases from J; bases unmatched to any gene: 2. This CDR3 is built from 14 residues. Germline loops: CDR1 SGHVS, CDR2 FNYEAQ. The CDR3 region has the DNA TGTGCCAGCAGCTTAGATGACAGGGGCTATGGCTACACCTTC. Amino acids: CASSLDDRGYGYTF.

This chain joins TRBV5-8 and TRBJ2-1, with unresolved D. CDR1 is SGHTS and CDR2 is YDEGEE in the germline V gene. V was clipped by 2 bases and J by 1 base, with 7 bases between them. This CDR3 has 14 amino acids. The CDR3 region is CASSLSGSYNEQFF. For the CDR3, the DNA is TGTGCCAGCAGCTTATCCGGGTCCTACAATGAGCAGTTCTTC.

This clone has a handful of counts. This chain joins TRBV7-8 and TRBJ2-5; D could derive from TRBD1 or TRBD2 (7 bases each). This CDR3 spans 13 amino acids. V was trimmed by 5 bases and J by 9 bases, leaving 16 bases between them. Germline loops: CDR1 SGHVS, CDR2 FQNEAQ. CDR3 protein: CASSPGGVQSQYF. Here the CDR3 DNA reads TGTGCCAGCAGCCCAGGGGGGGTACAGTCCCAGTACTTC.

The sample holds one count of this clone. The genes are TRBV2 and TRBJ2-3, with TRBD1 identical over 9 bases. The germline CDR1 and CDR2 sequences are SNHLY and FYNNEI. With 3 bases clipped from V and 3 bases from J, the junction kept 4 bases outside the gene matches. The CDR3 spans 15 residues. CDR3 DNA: TGTGCCAGCAGTGAGGGACAGGGTGGGACAGATACGCAGTATTTT. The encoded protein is CASSEGQGGTDTQYF.

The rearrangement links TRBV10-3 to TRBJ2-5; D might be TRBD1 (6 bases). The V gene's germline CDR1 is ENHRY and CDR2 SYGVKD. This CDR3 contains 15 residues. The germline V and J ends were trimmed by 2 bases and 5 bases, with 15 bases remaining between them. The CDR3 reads CAISEPESGVETQYF. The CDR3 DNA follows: TGTGCCATCAGTGAGCCCGAGTCAGGGGTGGAGACCCAGTACTTC.

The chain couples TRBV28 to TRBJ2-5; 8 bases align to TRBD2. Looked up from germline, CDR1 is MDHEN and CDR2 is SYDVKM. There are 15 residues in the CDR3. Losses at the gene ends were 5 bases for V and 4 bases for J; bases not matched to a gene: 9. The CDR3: CASSISGIYRETQYF. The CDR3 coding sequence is TGTGCCAGCAGTATTAGCGGGATTTACAGAGAGACCCAGTACTTC.

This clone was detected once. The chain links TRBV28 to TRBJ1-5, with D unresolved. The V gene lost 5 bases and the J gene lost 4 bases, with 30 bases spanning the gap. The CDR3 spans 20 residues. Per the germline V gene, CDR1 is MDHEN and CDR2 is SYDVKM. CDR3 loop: CASSPRPRFIRPVGNQPQHF. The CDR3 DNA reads TGTGCCAGCAGTCCCCGGCCGAGATTCATTCGCCCCGTAGGGAATCAGCCCCAGCATTTT.

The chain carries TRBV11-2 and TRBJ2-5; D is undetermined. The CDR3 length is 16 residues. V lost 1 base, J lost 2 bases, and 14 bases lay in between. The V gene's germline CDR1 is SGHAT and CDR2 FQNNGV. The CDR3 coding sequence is TGTGCCAGCAGCTTAGTGTTTACGGCCTTACAAGAGACCCAGTACTTC. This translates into CASSLVFTALQETQYF.

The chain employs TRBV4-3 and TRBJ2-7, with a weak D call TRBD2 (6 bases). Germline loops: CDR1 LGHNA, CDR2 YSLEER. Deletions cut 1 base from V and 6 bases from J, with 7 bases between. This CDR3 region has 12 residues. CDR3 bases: TGCGCCAGCAGCCAAGGGAGGGCCGAGCAGTACTTC. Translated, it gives CASSQGRAEQYF.

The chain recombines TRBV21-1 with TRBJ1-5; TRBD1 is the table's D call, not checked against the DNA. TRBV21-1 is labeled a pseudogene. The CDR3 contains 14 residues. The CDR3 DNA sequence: TGTGCCAGCAGCAGGACAGGGCCCAATCAGCCCCAGCATTTT. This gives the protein CASSRTGPNQPQHF.

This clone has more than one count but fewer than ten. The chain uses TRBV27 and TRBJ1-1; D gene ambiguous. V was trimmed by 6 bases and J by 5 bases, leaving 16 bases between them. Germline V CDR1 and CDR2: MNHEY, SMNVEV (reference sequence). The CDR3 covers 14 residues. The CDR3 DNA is TGTGCCAGCAGAACTAACAATGCGGGGACTGAAGCTTTCTTT. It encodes CASRTNNAGTEAFF.